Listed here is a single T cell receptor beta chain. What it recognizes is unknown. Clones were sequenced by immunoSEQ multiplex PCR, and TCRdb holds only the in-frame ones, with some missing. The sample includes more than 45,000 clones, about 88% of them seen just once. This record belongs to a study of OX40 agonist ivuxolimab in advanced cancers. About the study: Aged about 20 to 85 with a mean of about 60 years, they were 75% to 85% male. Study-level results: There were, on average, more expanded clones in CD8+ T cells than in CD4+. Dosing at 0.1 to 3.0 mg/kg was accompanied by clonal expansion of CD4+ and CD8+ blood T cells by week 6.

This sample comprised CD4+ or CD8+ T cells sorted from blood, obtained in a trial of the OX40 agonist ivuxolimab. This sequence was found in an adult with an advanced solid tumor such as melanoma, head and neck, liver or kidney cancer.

The CDR3 reads CASSLGGAEKLFF. The CDR3 nucleotides read TGTGCCAGCAGCTTGGGCGGGGCTGAAAAACTGTTTTTT. V gene TRBV5-4 combines with J gene TRBJ1-4, with D possibly matching TRBD1 (5 bases). The germline V gene encodes CDR1 SGHNT and CDR2 YYREEE (reference sequence). V lost 0 bases to trimming and J lost 7 bases, with 7 bases between them. This CDR3 contains 13 residues.